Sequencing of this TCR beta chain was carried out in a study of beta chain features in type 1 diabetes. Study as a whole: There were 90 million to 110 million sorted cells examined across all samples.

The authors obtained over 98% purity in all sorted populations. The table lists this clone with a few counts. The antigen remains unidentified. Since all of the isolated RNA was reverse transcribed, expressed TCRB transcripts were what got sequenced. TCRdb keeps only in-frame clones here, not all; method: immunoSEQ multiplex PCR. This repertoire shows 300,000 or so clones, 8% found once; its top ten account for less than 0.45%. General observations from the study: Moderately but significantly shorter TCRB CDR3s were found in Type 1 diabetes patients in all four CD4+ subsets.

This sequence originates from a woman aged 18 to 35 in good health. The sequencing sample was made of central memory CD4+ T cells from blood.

The CDR3 sequence is CASSFGPSGGELFF. CDR3 nucleotides: TGTGCCAGCAGCTTTGGACCTTCGGGCGGGGAGCTGTTTTTT. The chain combines TRBV5-4 with TRBJ2-2; D not certain. From germline, CDR1 is SGHNT and CDR2 YYREEE (reference sequence). V was shortened by 2 bases and J by 7 bases, with 12 bases between the two germline ends. This CDR3 contains 14 residues. Full variable domain (remainder filled in from reference TRBV5-4 and TRBJ2-2): ETGVTQSPTHLIKTRGQQVTLRCSSQSGHNTVSWYQQALGQGPQFIFQYYREEENGRGNFPPRFSGLQFPNYSSELNVNALELDDSALYLCASSFGPSGGELFFGEGSRLTVL.